This T cell receptor beta chain was recorded in a study of PD-L1 blockade in urothelial cancer. Across the study: When patients started atezolizumab in about 2014, it was given at 1,200 mg intravenously every 3 weeks. In the patient group, most of the roughly 30 were males with bladder-origin urothelial cancer. Before enrollment, 0 to 3 chemotherapy regimens had been given to patients. General study findings and limits: Improved survival was predicted by pretreatment blood TCR clonality below the median.

Time point defined: peripheral blood 6 weeks after treatment start. This clone was observed a single time. The antigen remains unidentified. Sequenced by immunoSEQ multiplex PCR; TCRdb stores in-frame clones only, minus some. Among fewer than 90,000 clones listed, around 93% were seen once. The length of the CDR3 is 16 residues. The sample was PBMCs, taken around atezolizumab (anti-PD-L1) treatment. The rearrangement uses TRBV21-1 and TRBJ1-2; the table's D call TRBD1 went unverified against the DNA. TRBV21-1 is noted as a pseudogene. The TCR comes from a woman of 80 years or more with urothelial cancer. The CDR3 DNA reads TGTGCCAGCAGCAAGAGACAGGCCTACAGTGGCTATGGCTACACCTTC. Residues: CASSKRQAYSGYGYTF.